These 29 T cell receptor beta chains were all obtained from the same sample, sequenced in a study of cytomegalovirus exposure and HLA in healthy donors. Use of 60 Vbeta and 13 Jbeta primers characterized the PCR. Using immunoSEQ multiplex PCR, the repertoire was profiled, and TCRdb retains in-frame clones only, with some absent. The top ten hold approximately 20% of the sample, which has about 87,000 clones, around 68% seen once. The sequenced sample was PBMCs. These receptors were collected from a man aged 30 to 45 in good health and CMV-seropositive.

This chain connects TRBV9 to TRBJ2-3, with D possibly matching TRBD2 (5 bases). The CDR3 covers 13 residues. Deletions cut 3 bases from V and 7 bases from J, with 12 bases between. Germline V gives CDR1 SGDLS, CDR2 YYNGEE. Written as DNA, the CDR3 is TGTGCCAGCAGCGCCCTTTTAGCGAATACGCAGTATTTT. This gives the protein CASSALLANTQYF.

There are a few counts of this clone. The chain couples TRBV7-3 to TRBJ2-5, with TRBD1 as a possible D gene (8 bases). Trimming shortened V by 5 bases and J by 5 bases, and 12 bases separated the two germline ends. The CDR3 runs to 13 residues. Per germline, CDR1 SGHTA and CDR2 FQGTGA. This CDR3 reads CASSIQGGETQYF. CDR3 sequence (DNA): TGTGCCAGCAGCATACAGGGGGGGGAGACCCAGTACTTC.

About this clone itself: A far larger clone differs by one base, so this is likely a read error. This chain connects TRBV7-2 to TRBJ1-2; 9 nucleotides match TRBD1. V gave up 2 bases and J gave up 7 bases; unmatched junction bases: 2. The germline CDR1 and CDR2 sequences are SGHTA and FQGNSA. The CDR3 consists of 13 residues. The CDR3 DNA is TGTGCCAGCAGCTTATACAGGGGGCGTGGCTACACCTTC. This gives the protein CASSLYRGRGYTF.

This clone was counted only a few times. V usage is TRBV14 and J usage is TRBJ2-1, with 11 positions matching TRBD2. V lost 10 bases and J lost 8; bases outside the gene matches: 7. CDR1 is SGHDN and CDR2 is FVKESK in the germline V gene. This CDR3 contains 13 residues. The CDR3, as DNA: TGTGCCACCGGGAAACTAGCGGGAGATGAGCAGTTCTTC. It specifies CATGKLAGDEQFF.

The gene calls are TRBV30 and TRBJ2-7; no reliable D call. Germline V gene sequence: CDR1 GTSNPN, CDR2 SVGIG (reference sequence). Trimming pared 3 bases from V and 1 base from J, leaving 7 bases between. CDR3 length: 12 amino acids. The CDR3, as DNA: TGTGCCTGGAGAACACTATCCTACGAGCAGTACTTC. Translation: CAWRTLSYEQYF.

The chain has TRBV28 and TRBJ2-1; D remains ambiguous. V was cut by 3 bases and J by 4 bases, with 10 bases left in between. Germline V gene lookup returns CDR1 MDHEN and CDR2 SYDVKM. This CDR3 region has 14 residues. CDR3 bases: TGTGCCAGCAGTTTTGGGCTACAATACAATGAGCAGTTCTTC. It codes for CASSFGLQYNEQFF.

This chain uses TRBV11-2 with TRBJ1-5, with 10 nucleotides matching TRBD1. The trim removed 5 bases at V and 6 bases at J, leaving 7 bases unmatched. CDR3 length equals 15 residues. From germline, CDR1 is SGHAT and CDR2 FQNNGV. The CDR3 sequence is CASSTGTGVSQPQHF. CDR3 bases: TGTGCCAGCAGCACCGGGACAGGGGTTAGTCAGCCCCAGCATTTT.

This clone appeared a single time. The chain couples TRBV6-5 to TRBJ2-7, with TRBD2 matching over 8 bases. This CDR3 has 13 amino acids. With V trimmed by 5 bases and J by 6 bases, 6 bases remained unmatched. Looked up from germline, CDR1 is MNHEY and CDR2 is SVGAGI. The CDR3 sequence is CASSPREGSEQYF. The CDR3 DNA reads as TGTGCCAGCAGTCCACGGGAGGGCTCCGAGCAGTACTTC.

The chain joins TRBV19 to TRBJ1-3; D is ambiguous. CDR1 and CDR2 (germline): LNHDA, SQIVND (reference sequence). V gave up 5 bases and J gave up 5 bases, with 19 bases separating them. The CDR3 totals 16 residues. The CDR3 region is CASSRRGSKTRNTIYF. CDR3 nucleotides: TGTGCCAGTAGTCGGAGAGGGTCTAAAACCCGAAACACCATATATTTT.

Of note for this clone: Germline is not matched at one junction end, which may reflect a read error. The CDR3 nucleotides are TGCAGCGCCACAGGGGGAGAAGGCTACCCCTTC. Amino acid sequence: CSATGGEGYPF. The chain is built from TRBV29-1 and TRBJ1-2; TRBD1 matches at 8 bases. The CDR3 covers 11 residues. The germline V gene has CDR1 SQVTM and CDR2 ANQGSEA.

The genes are TRBV30 and TRBJ2-7; D is perhaps TRBD2 (5 bases). The CDR3 is 14 residues long. The ends were cut back, 0 bases at V and 6 bases at J, with 15 bases in the middle. Germline CDR1 reads GTSNPN; CDR2 reads SVGIG (reference sequence). DNA of the CDR3: TGTGCCTGGAGTGTGACAAGAGGGATCTCCGAGCAGTACTTC. Encoded protein: CAWSVTRGISEQYF.

This clone came up once. The CDR3: CASSGGTHGAETQYF. The CDR3 bases are TGCGCCAGCAGCGGCGGGACTCACGGGGCCGAGACCCAGTACTTC. The chain uses TRBV5-1 and TRBJ2-5; weak D call: TRBD2 (6 bases). With 4 bases removed from V and 5 bases from J, the gap between germline ends came to 18 bases. Germline loops: CDR1 SGHRS, CDR2 YFSETQ. There are 15 residues in the CDR3.

Remarks on this clone: A junction end diverges from the germline sequence, so it may reflect a read error. The chain uses TRBV27 and TRBJ2-5; a weak D match, TRBD2 (6 bases). Germline CDR1 reads MNHEY; CDR2 reads SMNVEV (reference sequence). The CDR3 loop spans 14 amino acids. CDR3 protein: CASRLEGWAGDQYF. As DNA, the CDR3 is TGTGCCAGCCGTTTGGAGGGGTGGGCCGGGGACCAGTACTTC.

The chain employs TRBV6-5 and TRBJ2-1; D might be TRBD2 (5 bases). Germline CDR1 MNHEY, CDR2 SVGAGI. This CDR3 contains 15 residues. Trimming stripped 0 bases from V and 5 bases from J, with 11 bases between. The CDR3 here is CASSYSSSNHNEQFF. CDR3 bases: TGTGCCAGCAGTTACTCGTCTAGCAATCACAATGAGCAGTTCTTC.

The rearrangement links TRBV7-8 to TRBJ2-7; possibly TRBD2 for D (5 bases). The germline CDR1 and CDR2 sequences are SGHVS and FQNEAQ. The CDR3 runs to 12 residues. Between the trimmed V and J ends, which lost 7 bases and 11 bases, there was a span of 18 bases. CDR3 nucleotide sequence: TGTGCCAGCACCCTATCCCGGGATCCCGAGTACTTC. It specifies CASTLSRDPEYF. The full variable domain, with the rest looked up from reference TRBV7-8 and TRBJ2-7, is GAGVSQSPRYKVAKRGQDVALRCDPISGHVSLFWYQQALGQGPEFLTYFQNEAQLDKSGLPSDRFFAERPEGSVSTLKIQRTQQEDSAVYLCASTLSRDPEYFGPGTRLTVT.

This sequence joins TRBV30 and TRBJ1-5; no clear D. Trimming cost V 2 bases and J 8 bases, with 10 bases left between them. The CDR3 consists of 12 residues. Germline lookup yields CDR1 GTSNPN and CDR2 SVGIG (reference sequence). CDR3 coding DNA: TGTGCCTGGAGTCCATCAGTGGAGCCCCAGCATTTT. It yields the protein CAWSPSVEPQHF.

The rearrangement uses TRBV28 and TRBJ2-2; unclear D gene. Trimming left V 2 bases short and J 0 bases short, with 7 bases between. Germline-derived CDR1 and CDR2 are MDHEN and SYDVKM. The CDR3 loop spans 15 amino acids. The CDR3 is CASSLNLANTGELFF. The CDR3 region has the DNA TGTGCCAGCAGTTTAAATCTAGCGAACACCGGGGAGCTGTTTTTT. The variable domain in full, completed from reference TRBV28 and TRBJ2-2, reads DVKVTQSSRYLVKRTGEKVFLECVQDMDHENMFWYRQDPGLGLRLIYFSYDVKMKEKGDIPEGYSVSREKKERFSLILESASTNQTSMYLCASSLNLANTGELFFGEGSRLTVL.

The V and J genes are TRBV5-1 and TRBJ2-7, with D possibly being TRBD2 (6 bases). Trimming stripped 3 bases from V and 4 bases from J, with 20 bases between. CDR1 and CDR2 from the germline V gene are SGHRS and YFSETQ. The CDR3 has 16 amino acids. The CDR3 loop is CASSWGWGESKYEQYF. The CDR3 nucleotides read TGCGCCAGCAGCTGGGGATGGGGGGAAAGCAAATACGAGCAGTACTTC.

This chain connects TRBV9 to TRBJ2-5; TRBD2 is a possible D gene (5 bases). The ends were cut back, 0 bases at V and 4 bases at J, with 13 bases in the middle. The CDR3 covers 15 residues. Looked up from germline, CDR1 is SGDLS and CDR2 is YYNGEE. CDR3 coding DNA: TGTGCCAGCAGCGTAGCATCTGGTGGGAGAGAGACCCAGTACTTC. Its protein product is CASSVASGGRETQYF.

The chain recombines TRBV9 with TRBJ1-2; D is possibly TRBD1 (5 bases). The germline V gene encodes CDR1 SGDLS and CDR2 YYNGEE. The CDR3 is 15 amino acids. The V and J ends lost 3 bases and 2 bases respectively, with 14 bases between them. The CDR3 region is CASSATGSTNYGYTF. CDR3 nucleotide sequence: TGTGCCAGCAGCGCAACAGGTTCCACGAACTATGGCTACACCTTC.

Only a few counts were recorded for this clone. V usage is TRBV5-6 and J usage is TRBJ1-1; D is uncertain. Germline V lookup: CDR1 SGHDT, CDR2 YYEEEE. CDR3 length equals 12 residues. V lost 7 bases and J 1 base, leaving 8 bases between the germline ends. The CDR3 coding sequence is TGTGCCAGCCGGGTGTCGAACACTGAAGCTTTCTTT. Protein product: CASRVSNTEAFF.

The genes are TRBV6-6 and TRBJ1-2; 8 bases fit TRBD1. V shed 8 bases and J 6 bases; nucleotides not matched to a gene: 8. Germline values: CDR1 MNHNY, CDR2 SVGAGI (reference sequence). This CDR3 is built from 13 residues. The CDR3 coding sequence is TGTGCCAGCCGGGGATCGGGACAGGATGGCTACACCTTC. It codes for CASRGSGQDGYTF.

The rearrangement links TRBV5-4 to TRBJ2-1, with D maybe TRBD1 (5 bases). The CDR3 covers 15 residues. CDR1 and CDR2 (germline): SGHNT, YYREEE (reference sequence). The V end was cut by 2 bases, the J end by 0 bases, with 9 bases between. DNA for the CDR3: TGTGCCAGCAGCTTCTCGACAGTCTCCTACAATGAGCAGTTCTTC. It encodes CASSFSTVSYNEQFF. The full variable domain, its missing parts supplied by reference TRBV5-4 and TRBJ2-1, is ETGVTQSPTHLIKTRGQQVTLRCSSQSGHNTVSWYQQALGQGPQFIFQYYREEENGRGNFPPRFSGLQFPNYSSELNVNALELDDSALYLCASSFSTVSYNEQFFGPGTRLTVL.

The chain couples TRBV28 to TRBJ2-1; 12 positions agree with TRBD2. Germline CDR1 reads MDHEN; CDR2 reads SYDVKM. The CDR3 extends over 17 amino acids. The trim removed 5 bases at V and 0 bases at J, leaving 5 bases unmatched. CDR3 region: CASSAGGLAGSYNEQFF. CDR3 coding DNA: TGTGCCAGCAGTGCCGGGGGACTAGCGGGCTCCTACAATGAGCAGTTCTTC. Full variable domain (outside the CDR3, taken from reference TRBV28 and TRBJ2-1): DVKVTQSSRYLVKRTGEKVFLECVQDMDHENMFWYRQDPGLGLRLIYFSYDVKMKEKGDIPEGYSVSREKKERFSLILESASTNQTSMYLCASSAGGLAGSYNEQFFGPGTRLTVL.

This chain links TRBV27 with TRBJ2-7; TRBD1 matches at 8 bases. This CDR3 region has 15 residues. Losses at the gene ends were 11 bases for V and 3 bases for J; bases not matched to a gene: 15. Germline CDR1 and CDR2: MNHEY and SMNVEV (reference sequence). The CDR3 loop reads CAAGPAGGVVYEQYF. CDR3 nucleotide sequence: TGTGCCGCTGGTCCTGCAGGGGGCGTAGTCTACGAGCAGTACTTC.

V gene TRBV9 combines with J gene TRBJ2-1; 7 nucleotides match TRBD2. V gave up 3 bases and J gave up 8 bases; unmatched junction bases: 14. Germline-derived CDR1 and CDR2 are SGDLS and YYNGEE. The CDR3 is 16 amino acids. In DNA form, the CDR3 reads TGTGCCAGCAGCGAGAATAGCGGGTACCGTTCGTATGAGCAGTTCTTC. Its protein is CASSENSGYRSYEQFF.

V usage is TRBV5-6 and J usage is TRBJ2-3; 9 positions match TRBD1. Germline CDR1 is SGHDT and CDR2 is YYEEEE. The CDR3 consists of 15 residues. V lost 0 bases and J lost 5; bases outside the gene matches: 4. CDR3 protein: CASSLDRGQKDTQYF. For the CDR3, the DNA is TGTGCCAGCAGCTTGGACAGGGGGCAAAAAGATACGCAGTATTTT. Combining the CDR3 with reference TRBV5-6 and TRBJ2-3 gives the whole variable domain DAGVTQSPTHLIKTRGQQVTLRCSPKSGHDTVSWYQQALGQGPQFIFQYYEEEERQRGNFPDRFSGHQFPNYSSELNVNALLLGDSALYLCASSLDRGQKDTQYFGPGTRLTVL.

This chain connects TRBV6-5 to TRBJ2-5; TRBD1 might be the D (6 bases). The J call is uncertain, as TRBJ2-7 better fits the DNA end. The CDR3 totals 12 residues. Germline V gene data show CDR1 as MNHEY and CDR2 as SVGAGI. This CDR3 is CASSRTGREQYF. The CDR3 bases are TGTGCCAGCAGTCGAACAGGGCGCGAGCAGTACTTC.

This chain uses TRBV5-1 with TRBJ2-5; D is unclear. Germline V gene lookup returns CDR1 SGHRS and CDR2 YFSETQ. V dropped 4 bases and J dropped 5 bases, with 9 bases sitting between them. The CDR3 loop spans 12 amino acids. CDR3 amino acids: CASSHDWETQYF. The DNA of the CDR3 is TGCGCCAGCAGCCACGACTGGGAGACCCAGTACTTC.